These T cell receptor beta chains were read from a single sample in a study of T cell responses to AZD1222 COVID-19 vaccine. The assay was immunoSEQ multiplex PCR, and TCRdb's table has in-frame clones only and misses some. The sample records about 150,000 clones, about 93% being singletons. Sequencing was performed on peripheral blood, taken on day 0 of AZD1222 vaccination. These receptors were collected from an adult in good health. CDR3s leave out the opening cysteine and the closing phenylalanine or tryptophan. The D gene is left open where the match is weak.

- | TRBV4-1 | ASSLRGGYT
- | TRBV5-1 | ASSLGGPDEQF
- | TRBV7-6 | ASSLVLGVGNTEAF
TRBD2 | TRBV7-3 | ASSLGLAVYNEQF
- | TRBV5-1 | ASSLGGYEQY
- | TRBV5-4 | ASSWDDSYEQY
- | TRBV2 | ASSEVYEQY
- | TRBV5-1 | ASSGGSDTQY
TRBD1 | TRBV29-1 | SVSGGGQGPSETQY
- | TRBV9 | ASSVESVNEQF
- | TRBV7-8 | ASSQGGTLDNSPLH
TRBD1 | TRBV19 | ASSKQGAQNTEAF
- | TRBV5-1 | ASSLDPTANYGYT
TRBD1 | TRBV6-6 | ASSYPGQAYEQY
- | TRBV7-8 | ASSLVSKDFKNTEAF
TRBD1 | TRBV4-1 | ASSQRGTDNSPLH
- | TRBV6-1 | ASSAYKTGLRQPQH
- | TRBV12-3/TRBV12-4 | ASSFTGTDTQY
- | TRBV3-1/TRBV3-2 | ASSPAGELADTQY
TRBD1 | TRBV18 | ASSLDRVRETQY
- | TRBV6-1 | ASSLGQPQH
- | TRBV2 | ASSPGGNTIY
- | TRBV7-9 | ASSPPTLNTEAF